This T cell receptor beta chain was identified during a study of T cell repertoires in cytomegalovirus infection. Turning to this clonotype: No antigen is known for it.

TCRdb analysed the reads with MiXCR anew, one entry per CDR3 protein. The table includes about a million distinct CDR3 sequences, roughly 30% detected once. Trimming took 4 bases from V and 1 from J, leaving 16 bases between them. This CDR3 region has 16 residues. The V gene's germline CDR1 is SGHDN and CDR2 FVKESK. The receptor comes from a human donor in good health (CMV status not recorded). Some clones in this sample may be carry-over from other donors' samples. The sample in question was cultured CD8+ T cells from PBMCs, obtained from culture after CMV antigen stimulation. The chain combines TRBV14 with TRBJ1-2, with D perhaps TRBD1 (5 bases). The CDR3 DNA reads as TGTGCCAGCAGCCCCTTCGGGCAGGGTCTTAACTATGGCTACACCTTC. Amino acid sequence: CASSPFGQGLNYGYTF.